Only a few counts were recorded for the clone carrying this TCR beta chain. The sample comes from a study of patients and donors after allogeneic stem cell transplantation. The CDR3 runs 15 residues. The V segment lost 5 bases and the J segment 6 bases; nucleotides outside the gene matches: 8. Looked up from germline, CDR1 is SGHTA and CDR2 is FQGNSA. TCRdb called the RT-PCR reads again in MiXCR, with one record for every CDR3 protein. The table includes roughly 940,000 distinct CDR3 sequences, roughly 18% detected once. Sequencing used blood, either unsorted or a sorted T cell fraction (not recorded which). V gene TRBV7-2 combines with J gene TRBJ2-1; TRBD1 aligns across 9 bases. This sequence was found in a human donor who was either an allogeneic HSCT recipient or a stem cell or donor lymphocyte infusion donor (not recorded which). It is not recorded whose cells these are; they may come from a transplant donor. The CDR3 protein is CASSTRQGVVNEQFF. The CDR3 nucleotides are TGTGCCAGCAGCACCCGACAGGGGGTCGTCAATGAGCAGTTCTTC.